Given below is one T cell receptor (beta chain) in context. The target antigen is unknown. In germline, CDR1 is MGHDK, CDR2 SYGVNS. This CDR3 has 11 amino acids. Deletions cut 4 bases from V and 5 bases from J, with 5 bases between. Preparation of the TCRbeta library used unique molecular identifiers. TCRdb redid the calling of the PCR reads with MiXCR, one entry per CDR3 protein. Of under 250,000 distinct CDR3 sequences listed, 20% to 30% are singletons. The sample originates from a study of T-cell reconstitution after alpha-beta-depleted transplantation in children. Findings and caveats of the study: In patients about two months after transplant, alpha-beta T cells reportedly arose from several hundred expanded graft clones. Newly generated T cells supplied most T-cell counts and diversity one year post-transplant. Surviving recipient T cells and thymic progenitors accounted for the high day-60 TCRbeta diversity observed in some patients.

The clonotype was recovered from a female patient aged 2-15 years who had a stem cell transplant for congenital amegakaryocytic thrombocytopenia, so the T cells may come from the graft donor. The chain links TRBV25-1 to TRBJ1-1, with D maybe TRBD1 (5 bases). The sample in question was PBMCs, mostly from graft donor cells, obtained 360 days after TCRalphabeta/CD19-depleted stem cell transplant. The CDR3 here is CASSAGTEAFF. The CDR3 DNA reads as TGTGCCAGCAGTGCAGGGACTGAAGCTTTCTTT.